Below, one T cell receptor (beta chain) is given with its context. Its antigen is undetermined. This sample is part of a study of T cell responses to AZD1222 COVID-19 vaccine. CDR1 is SGHAT, CDR2 FQNNGV, per germline. The CDR3 is made up of 16 amino acids. J was trimmed by 2 bases and V by 2 bases; bases with no gene match: 7. Study-wide points: Vaccination with two AZD1222 doses was followed by a rise in Spike-specific TCR breadth and depth. Sampling that yielded the repertoires occurred only after the peak T cell response.

TCRdb keeps only in-frame clones here, not all; method: immunoSEQ multiplex PCR. The data hold fewer than 120,000 clones, with about 90% observed a single time. Material: peripheral blood, obtained 28 days after the second AZD1222 dose. The sequence derives from an adult who received the AZD1222 COVID-19 vaccine. This rearrangement joins TRBV11-2 to TRBJ1-1; 8 bases map to TRBD1. Here the CDR3 reads CASSLRTGSTNTEAFF. The CDR3 DNA is TGTGCCAGCAGCTTAAGGACAGGGAGCACCAACACTGAAGCTTTCTTT.